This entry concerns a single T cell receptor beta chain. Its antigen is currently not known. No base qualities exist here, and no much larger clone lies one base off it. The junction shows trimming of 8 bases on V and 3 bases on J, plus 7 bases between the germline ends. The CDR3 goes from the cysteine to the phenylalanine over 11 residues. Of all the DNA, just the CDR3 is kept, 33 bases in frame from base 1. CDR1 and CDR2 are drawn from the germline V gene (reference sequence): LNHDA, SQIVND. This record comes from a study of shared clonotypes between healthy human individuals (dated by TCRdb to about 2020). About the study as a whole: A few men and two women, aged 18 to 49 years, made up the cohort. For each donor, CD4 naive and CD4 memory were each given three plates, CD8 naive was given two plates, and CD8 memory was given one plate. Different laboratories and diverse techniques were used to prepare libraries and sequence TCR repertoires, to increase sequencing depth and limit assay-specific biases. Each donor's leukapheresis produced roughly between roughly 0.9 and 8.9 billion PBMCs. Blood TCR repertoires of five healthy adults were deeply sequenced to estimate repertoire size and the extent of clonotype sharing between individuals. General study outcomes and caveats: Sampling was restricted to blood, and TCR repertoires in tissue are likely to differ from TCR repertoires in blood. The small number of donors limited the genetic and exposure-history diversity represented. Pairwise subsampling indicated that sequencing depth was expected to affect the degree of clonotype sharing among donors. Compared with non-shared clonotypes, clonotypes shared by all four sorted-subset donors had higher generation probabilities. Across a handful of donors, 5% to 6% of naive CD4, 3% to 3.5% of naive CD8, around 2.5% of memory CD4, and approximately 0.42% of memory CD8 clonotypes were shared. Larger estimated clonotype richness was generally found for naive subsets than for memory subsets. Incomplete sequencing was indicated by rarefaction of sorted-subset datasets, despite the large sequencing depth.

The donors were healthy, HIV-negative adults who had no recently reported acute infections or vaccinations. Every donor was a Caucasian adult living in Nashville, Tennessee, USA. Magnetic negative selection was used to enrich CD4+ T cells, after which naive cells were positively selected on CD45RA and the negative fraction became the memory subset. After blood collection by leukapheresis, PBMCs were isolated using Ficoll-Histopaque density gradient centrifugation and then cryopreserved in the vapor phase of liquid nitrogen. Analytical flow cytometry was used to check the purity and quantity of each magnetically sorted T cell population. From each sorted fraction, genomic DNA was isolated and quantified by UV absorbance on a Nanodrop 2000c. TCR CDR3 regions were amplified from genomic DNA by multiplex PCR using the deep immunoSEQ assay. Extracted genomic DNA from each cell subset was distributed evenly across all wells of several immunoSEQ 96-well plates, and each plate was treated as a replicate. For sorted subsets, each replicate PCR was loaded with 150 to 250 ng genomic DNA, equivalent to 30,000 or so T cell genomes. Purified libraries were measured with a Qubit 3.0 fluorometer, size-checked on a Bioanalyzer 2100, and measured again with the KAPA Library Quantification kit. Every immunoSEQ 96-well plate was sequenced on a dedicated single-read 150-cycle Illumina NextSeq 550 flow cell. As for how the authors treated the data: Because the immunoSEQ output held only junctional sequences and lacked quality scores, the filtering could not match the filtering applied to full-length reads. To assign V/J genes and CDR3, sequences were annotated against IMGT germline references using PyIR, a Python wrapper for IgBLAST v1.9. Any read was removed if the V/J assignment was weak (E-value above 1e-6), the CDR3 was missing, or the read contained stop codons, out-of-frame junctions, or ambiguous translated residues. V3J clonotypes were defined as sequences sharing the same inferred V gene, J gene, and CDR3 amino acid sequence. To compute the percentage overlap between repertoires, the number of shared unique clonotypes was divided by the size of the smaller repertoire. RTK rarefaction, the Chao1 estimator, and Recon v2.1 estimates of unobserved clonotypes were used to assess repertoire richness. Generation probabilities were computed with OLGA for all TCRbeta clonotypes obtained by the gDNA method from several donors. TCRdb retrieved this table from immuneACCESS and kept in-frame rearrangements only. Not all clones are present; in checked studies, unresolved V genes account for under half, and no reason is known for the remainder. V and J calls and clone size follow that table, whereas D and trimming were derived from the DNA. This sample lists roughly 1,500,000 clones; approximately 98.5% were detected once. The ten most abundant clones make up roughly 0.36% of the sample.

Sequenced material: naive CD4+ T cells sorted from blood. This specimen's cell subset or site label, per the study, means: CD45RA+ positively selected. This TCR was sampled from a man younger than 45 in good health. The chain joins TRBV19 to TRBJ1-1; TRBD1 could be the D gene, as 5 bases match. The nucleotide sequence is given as TGTGCCAGTGGAGGGGACACTGAAGCTTTCTTT. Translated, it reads CASGGDTEAFF.